This passage covers 18 T cell receptor beta chains from one sample sequenced in a study of T cell responses to AZD1222 COVID-19 vaccine. TCRdb keeps only in-frame clones here, not all; method: immunoSEQ multiplex PCR. The sample lists under 200,000 clones; around 94% were seen once. The specimen comprised peripheral blood, sampled 28 days after the second dose of the MenACWY control vaccine. The receptors were sampled from an adult who received the MenACWY meningococcal vaccine as a control.

This clone was observed a few times. V and J are TRBV27 and TRBJ1-4, with D possibly being TRBD1 (6 bases). The V gene's germline CDR1 is MNHEY and CDR2 SMNVEV (reference sequence). V was pared by 2 bases and J by 12 bases, with 16 bases between. This CDR3 spans 14 amino acids. CDR3 bases: TGTGCCAGCAGTTTAACAGGGTTGACGGGGGAACTGTTTTTT. Translated: CASSLTGLTGELFF.

This clone came up once. The junction departs from the called germline gene at one end, perhaps through a read error. This chain joins TRBV5-4 and TRBJ1-3, with TRBD1 matching 8 bases. The CDR3 has 9 residues. Germline CDR1 reads SGHNT; CDR2 reads YYREEE (reference sequence). This CDR3 reads CADGTGEDF. As DNA, the CDR3 is TGTGCCGACGGGACAGGAGAAGATTTT.

V gene TRBV9 combines with J gene TRBJ2-5; no definite D call. Germline CDR1 is SGDLS and CDR2 is YYNGEE. The CDR3 contains 13 residues. Trimming took 4 bases from V and 5 from J, leaving 12 bases between them. Written as DNA, the CDR3 is TGTGCCAGCAGCTGGGGATCGGAGGAGACCCAGTACTTC. Translation gives CASSWGSEETQYF.

The V and J genes are TRBV7-9 and TRBJ1-1; D unclear. V was cut by 4 bases and J by 3 bases, with 18 bases left in between. The CDR3 has 16 residues. Germline CDR1 reads SEHNR; CDR2 reads FQNEAQ (reference sequence). In nucleotides, the CDR3 is TGTGCCAGCAGCTCCATGGCCGTAACGGTTGACACTGAAGCTTTCTTT. It is translated as CASSSMAVTVDTEAFF.

The chain recombines TRBV6-5 with TRBJ2-1, with 13 bases fitting TRBD2. J was trimmed by 4 bases and V by 6 bases; bases with no gene match: 3. Germline V gene lookup returns CDR1 MNHEY and CDR2 SVGAGI. This CDR3 comprises 15 residues. CDR3: CASRLAGGSYNEQFF. Here the CDR3 DNA reads TGTGCCAGCAGACTAGCGGGAGGGTCTTACAATGAGCAGTTCTTC.

The V and J genes are TRBV19 and TRBJ2-5; the match to TRBD2 covers 11 bases. V lost 7 bases and J lost 7; bases outside the gene matches: 14. Germline CDR1 and CDR2: LNHDA and SQIVND (reference sequence). The CDR3 sequence is 16 residues long. Here the CDR3 DNA reads TGTGCCAGTACCGAGGAACTAGCGGGAGTAGGGGGGACCCAGTACTTC. The encoded protein is CASTEELAGVGGTQYF.

The chain carries TRBV7-9 and TRBJ1-5; no clear D. Between the trimmed V and J ends, which lost 1 base and 7 bases, there was a span of 11 bases. The CDR3 runs 14 residues. Germline CDR1 SEHNR, CDR2 FQNEAQ (reference sequence). CDR3 DNA sequence: TGTGCCAGCAGCTTAGACAGTATAGGGCAGCCCCAGCATTTT. As protein: CASSLDSIGQPQHF.

The CDR3 sequence: CASSVGAGANYGYTF. The CDR3 DNA reads TGTGCCAGCAGCGTAGGGGCGGGAGCTAACTATGGCTACACCTTC. The V gene is TRBV9, the J gene TRBJ1-2; D uncertain. Germline V gene sequence: CDR1 SGDLS, CDR2 YYNGEE. The CDR3 length is 15 residues. V dropped 0 bases and J dropped 0 bases, with 9 bases sitting between them.

This sequence joins TRBV19 and TRBJ1-2; 7 nucleotides agree with TRBD1. CDR3 length: 13 amino acids. The germline gives CDR1 LNHDA, CDR2 SQIVND (reference sequence). Trimming removed 5 bases from V and 8 bases from J; junction bases left unmatched: 8. The CDR3 DNA reads as TGTGCCAGTAGTCCAGACAGGGCGGGCGGCTACACCTTC. Translating it yields CASSPDRAGGYTF.

This clone occurred once. The gene calls are TRBV29-1 and TRBJ2-2; D may be TRBD1 or TRBD2 (6 bases each). CDR3 length: 15 residues. CDR1 is SQVTM, CDR2 ANQGSEA, per germline. V lost 5 bases and J lost 7, with 20 bases in between. The DNA for the CDR3 is TGCAGCGTTTCTACTAGCAGAAAGGGGGACGGGGAGCTGTTTTTT. This gives the protein CSVSTSRKGDGELFF.

The chain links TRBV30 to TRBJ2-3; TRBD1 is a possible D gene (6 bases). Germline V gene sequence: CDR1 GTSNPN, CDR2 SVGIG (reference sequence). Trimming stripped 0 bases from V and 3 bases from J, with 13 bases between. This CDR3 has 15 residues. The CDR3 sequence: CAWSVGAGATDTQYF. The CDR3 DNA follows: TGTGCCTGGAGTGTAGGCGCAGGGGCGACAGATACGCAGTATTTT.

V is TRBV7-9 and J is TRBJ2-7, with D tentatively TRBD1 or TRBD2 (5 bases each). Germline assignment: CDR1 SEHNR and CDR2 FQNEAQ (reference sequence). V lost 2 bases and J lost 3, with 14 bases in between. The CDR3 spans 15 residues. This chain's CDR3 is CASSLPGTDFYEQYF. DNA of the CDR3: TGTGCCAGCAGCTTACCTGGGACGGATTTCTACGAGCAGTACTTC.

The V gene is TRBV5-6, the J gene TRBJ1-5; no clear D. Germline V gives CDR1 SGHDT, CDR2 YYEEEE. This CDR3 is 15 amino acids long. Trimming removed 0 bases at V and 1 base at J, with 8 bases between. The CDR3 loop reads CASSLGVGSNQPQHF. CDR3 coding DNA: TGTGCCAGCAGCTTGGGGGTAGGGAGCAATCAGCCCCAGCATTTT.

This clone was picked up one time. This chain joins TRBV28 and TRBJ1-4; possible D gene TRBD1, 6 bases. V gave up 2 bases and J gave up 0 bases, with 10 bases separating them. This CDR3 spans 16 amino acids. CDR1 MDHEN and CDR2 SYDVKM come from the germline V gene. Here the CDR3 DNA reads TGTGCCAGCAGTTTACACAGGGCGGCAACTAATGAAAAACTGTTTTTT. It specifies CASSLHRAATNEKLFF.

The rearrangement links TRBV6-1 to TRBJ1-1; D might be TRBD1 (6 bases). The CDR3 runs to 14 residues. CDR1 and CDR2 from the germline V gene are MNHNS and SASEGT. With 6 bases removed from V and 6 bases from J, the gap between germline ends came to 17 bases. The CDR3: CASREGDGVAEAFF. CDR3 nucleotide sequence: TGTGCCAGCAGGGAGGGGGACGGAGTGGCTGAAGCTTTCTTT.

V and J are TRBV7-9 and TRBJ2-4; D gene unclear. The germline V gene encodes CDR1 SEHNR and CDR2 FQNEAQ (reference sequence). V was trimmed by 5 bases and J by 15 bases, leaving 5 bases between them. The CDR3 contains 8 residues. DNA of the CDR3: TGTGCCAGCAGCCCTGGGTACTTC. It yields the protein CASSPGYF. The complete variable domain, with remaining parts taken from reference TRBV7-9 and TRBJ2-4, reads DTGVSQNPRHKITKRGQNVTFRCDPISEHNRLYWYRQTLGQGPEFLTYFQNEAQLEKSRLLSDRFSAERPKGSFSTLEIQRTEQGDSAMYLCASSPGYFGAGTRLSVL.

The chain recombines TRBV4-2 with TRBJ2-3; 10 bases are a match to TRBD2. V lost 3 bases and J lost 5; bases outside the gene matches: 5. The CDR3 spans 15 residues. Germline CDR1 reads LGHNA; CDR2 reads YNFKEQ. CDR3 bases: TGTGCCAGCAGCCAGCTAGCGGGAGAGTTAGATACGCAGTATTTT. As protein: CASSQLAGELDTQYF.

The J gene is TRBJ1-1, the V gene TRBV11-2; D is unclear. The CDR3 contains 11 residues. Deletions cut 0 bases from V and 11 bases from J, with 7 bases between. Germline assignment: CDR1 SGHAT and CDR2 FQNNGV. The CDR3 protein is CASSLDSPAFF. CDR3 nucleotide sequence: TGTGCCAGCAGCTTAGACAGTCCGGCTTTCTTT.